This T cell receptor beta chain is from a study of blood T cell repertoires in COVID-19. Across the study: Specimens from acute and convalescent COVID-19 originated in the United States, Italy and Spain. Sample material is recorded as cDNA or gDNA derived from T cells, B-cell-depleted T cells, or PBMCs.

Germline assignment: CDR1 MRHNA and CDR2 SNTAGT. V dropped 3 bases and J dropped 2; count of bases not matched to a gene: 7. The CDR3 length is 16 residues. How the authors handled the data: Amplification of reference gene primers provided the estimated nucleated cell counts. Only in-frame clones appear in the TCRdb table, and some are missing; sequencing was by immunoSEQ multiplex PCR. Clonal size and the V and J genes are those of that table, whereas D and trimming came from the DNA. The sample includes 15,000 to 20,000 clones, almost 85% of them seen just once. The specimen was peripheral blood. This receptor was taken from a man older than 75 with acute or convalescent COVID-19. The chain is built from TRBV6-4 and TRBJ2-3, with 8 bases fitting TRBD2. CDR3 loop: CASSESSGGPTDTQYF. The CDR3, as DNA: TGTGCCAGCAGTGAGTCGAGCGGGGGACCCACAGATACGCAGTATTTT.